The sequence of this T cell receptor beta chain was determined in a study of identical twins. Study observations and caveats: Donors were not followed over many years; analysis was cross-sectional. For cord blood, abundant beta clonotypes had fewer insertions, unlike memory repertoires, which showed none. Where beta out-of-frame sequences were concerned, excess twin sharing was weaker. Invariant MAIT and iNKT cells are populations that could partly confound zero-insertion analyses.

Germline V gene data show CDR1 as SGHVS and CDR2 as FNYEAQ. Deletions cut 2 bases from V and 5 bases from J, with 9 bases between. The CDR3 is 13 amino acids. This clonotype was counted a few times. The antigen remains unidentified. Each CDR3 protein gets one entry after TCRdb re-called the 5' RACE reads with MiXCR. Here the sample spans around 490,000 distinct CDR3 sequences, roughly 15% being singletons. This sample also appeared in a second study, on yellow fever vaccine responses in identical twins.

Sequencing input: CD4+ T cells sorted from blood. This chain connects TRBV7-6 to TRBJ2-5; D gene ambiguous. The sequence came from a woman between 18 and 29 years old in good health. CDR3 bases: TGTGCCAGCAGCTTAAATCTGCTGGAGACCCAGTACTTC. It encodes CASSLNLLETQYF.